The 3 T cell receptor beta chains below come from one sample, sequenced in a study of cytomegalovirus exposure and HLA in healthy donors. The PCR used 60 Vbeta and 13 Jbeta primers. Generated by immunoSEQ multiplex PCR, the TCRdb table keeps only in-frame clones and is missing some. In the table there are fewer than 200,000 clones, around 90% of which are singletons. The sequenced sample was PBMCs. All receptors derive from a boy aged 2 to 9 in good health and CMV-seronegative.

CDR3 coding DNA: TGCGCCAGCAGGTCCTTCGCTAGCGGGGAAGAGACCCAGTACTTC. Protein product: CASRSFASGEETQYF. The chain is built from TRBV10-2 and TRBJ2-5; 9 nucleotides match TRBD2. V was pared by 6 bases and J by 3 bases, with 8 bases of the junction left unmatched. The length of the CDR3 is 15 residues. Germline values: CDR1 WSHSY, CDR2 SAAADI.

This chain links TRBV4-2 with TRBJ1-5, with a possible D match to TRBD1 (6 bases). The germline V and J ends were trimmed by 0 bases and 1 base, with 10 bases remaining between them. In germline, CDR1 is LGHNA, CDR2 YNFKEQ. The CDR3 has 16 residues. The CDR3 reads CASSQDKGGSNQPQHF. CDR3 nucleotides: TGTGCCAGCAGCCAAGATAAGGGGGGGAGCAATCAGCCCCAGCATTTT.

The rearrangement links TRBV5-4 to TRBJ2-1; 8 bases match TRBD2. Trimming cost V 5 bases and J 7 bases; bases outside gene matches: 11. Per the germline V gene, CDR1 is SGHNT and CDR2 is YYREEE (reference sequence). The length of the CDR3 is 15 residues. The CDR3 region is CASSSTGTSQNEQFF. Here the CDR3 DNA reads TGTGCCAGCAGTTCAACCGGGACTAGTCAGAATGAGCAGTTCTTC.